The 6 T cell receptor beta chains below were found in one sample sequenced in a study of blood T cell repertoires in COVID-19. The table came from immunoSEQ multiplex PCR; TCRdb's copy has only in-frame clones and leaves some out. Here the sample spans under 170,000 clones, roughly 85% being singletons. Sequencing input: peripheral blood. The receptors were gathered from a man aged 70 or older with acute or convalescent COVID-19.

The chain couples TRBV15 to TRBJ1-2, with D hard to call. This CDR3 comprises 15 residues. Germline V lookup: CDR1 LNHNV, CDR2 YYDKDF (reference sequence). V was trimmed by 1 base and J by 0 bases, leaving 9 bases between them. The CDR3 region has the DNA TGTGCCACCAGCAGAGGGGCTAGCTCTAACTATGGCTACACCTTC. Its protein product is CATSRGASSNYGYTF.

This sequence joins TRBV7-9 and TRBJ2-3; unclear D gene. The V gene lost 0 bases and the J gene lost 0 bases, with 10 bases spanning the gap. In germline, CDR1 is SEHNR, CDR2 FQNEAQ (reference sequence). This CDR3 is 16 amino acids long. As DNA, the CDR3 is TGTGCCAGCAGCTTAGCGCGTACAGCTAGCACAGATACGCAGTATTTT. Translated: CASSLARTASTDTQYF.

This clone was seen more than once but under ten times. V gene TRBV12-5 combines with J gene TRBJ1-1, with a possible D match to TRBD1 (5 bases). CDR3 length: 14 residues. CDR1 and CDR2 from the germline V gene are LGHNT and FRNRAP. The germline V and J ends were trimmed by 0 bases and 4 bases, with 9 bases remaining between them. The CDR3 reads CASGLVPGLTEAFF. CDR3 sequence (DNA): TGTGCTAGTGGTTTGGTACCAGGGCTCACTGAAGCTTTCTTT.

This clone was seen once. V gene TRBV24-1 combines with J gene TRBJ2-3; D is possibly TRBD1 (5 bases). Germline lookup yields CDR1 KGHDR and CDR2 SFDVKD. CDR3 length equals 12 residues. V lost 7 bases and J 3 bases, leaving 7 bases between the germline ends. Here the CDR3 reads CATSSGTDTQYF. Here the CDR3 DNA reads TGTGCCACCAGCTCAGGGACAGATACGCAGTATTTT.

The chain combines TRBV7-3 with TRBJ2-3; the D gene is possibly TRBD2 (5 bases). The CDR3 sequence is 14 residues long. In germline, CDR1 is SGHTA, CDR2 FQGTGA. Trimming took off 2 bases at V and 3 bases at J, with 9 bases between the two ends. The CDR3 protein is CASSLEGLTDTQYF. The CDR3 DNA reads TGTGCCAGCAGCTTAGAGGGCCTGACAGATACGCAGTATTTT.

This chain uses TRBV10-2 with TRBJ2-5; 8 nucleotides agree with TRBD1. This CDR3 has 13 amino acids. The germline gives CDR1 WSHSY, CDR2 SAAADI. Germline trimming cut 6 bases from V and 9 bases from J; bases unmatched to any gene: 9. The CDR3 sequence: CASSGQGARSQYF. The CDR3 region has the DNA TGCGCCAGCAGCGGACAGGGTGCGCGGTCCCAGTACTTC.